A selection of T cell receptor beta chains follows, all from one sample in a study of tumor-infiltrating lymphocytes in oesophageal squamous cell carcinoma. TCRdb used MiXCR to reprocess the PCR reads, holding one entry per CDR3 protein. The sample records under 20,000 distinct CDR3 sequences, about 40% being singletons. Sequenced material: esophageal tumor tissue. Every receptor here comes from a male donor with esophageal squamous cell carcinoma. Both conserved end residues are part of each CDR3. A D gene is named only where the DNA matches it firmly. Clone size is not always given. Where it is, it says once, few, many or a class for expanded clones.

J gene | V gene | D gene | clone size | CDR3 DNA | CDR3 protein
TRBJ1-4 | TRBV7-2 | NA | NA | TGTGCCAGCAGCTTGAGCGGTTATGAAAAACTGTTTTTT | CASSLSGYEKLFF
TRBJ2-1 | TRBV3-1 | NA | NA | TGTGCCAGCAGCCCCTTCTCCTACAATGAGCAGTTCTTC | CASSPFSYNEQFF
TRBJ2-5 | TRBV6-4 | NA | few | TGTGCCAGCAGTGACCTGGACGGTGACAATGAGCAGTACTTC | CASSDLDGDNEQYF
TRBJ2-1 | TRBV20-1 | NA | NA | TGCAGTGCTAGAGAAGGAGACGGGGTGGTCTTTTCCTACGAGCAGTTCTTC | CSAREGDGVVFSYEQFF
TRBJ2-5 | TRBV12-3/TRBV12-4 | TRBD2 | NA | TGTGCCAGCAGTTTGAATAGCGGGGGGCAAGAGACCCAGTACTTC | CASSLNSGGQETQYF
TRBJ1-1 | TRBV5-1 | NA | NA | TGCGCCAGCAGCTTGGTACCCGGGGGTGAAGCTTTCTTT | CASSLVPGGEAFF
TRBJ2-7 | TRBV7-6 | TRBD1 | NA | TGTGCCAGCAGCGCCCGGGACAGCACCTACGAGCAGTACTTC | CASSARDSTYEQYF
TRBJ2-7 | TRBV6-1 | TRBD1 | NA | TGTGCCAGCATCGGAACAGGGGGCAAAAACTACGAGCAGTACTTC | CASIGTGGKNYEQYF
TRBJ2-7 | TRBV7-2 | NA | NA | TGTGCCAGCAGCTTAGAGCTTACCTACGAGCAGTACTTC | CASSLELTYEQYF
TRBJ2-2 | TRBV5-4 | TRBD1 | NA | TGTGCCAGCAGTCCCACGGCGGGACAGGGGGCGACCGGGGAGCTGTTTTTT | CASSPTAGQGATGELFF
TRBJ2-7 | TRBV28 | TRBD1 | NA | TGTGCCAGCAGTTTCCTCGGGACAGCTTACGAGCAGTACTTC | CASSFLGTAYEQYF
TRBJ1-5 | TRBV5-8 | TRBD1 | many | TGTGCCAGCAGCTTAGCGGGACAGTACAATCAGCCCCAGCATTTT | CASSLAGQYNQPQHF
TRBJ1-5 | TRBV28 | TRBD1 | many | TGTGCCAGCAGTCCCGACAGGGTTCGGCCCCAGCATTTT | CASSPDRVRPQHF
TRBJ2-7 | TRBV7-2 | TRBD2 | NA | TGTGCCAGCAGCGCCCATAGCGGGAGGAACACCGGGGAGCTGTACTTC | CASSAHSGRNTGELYF
TRBJ2-6 | TRBV7-3 | NA | NA | TGTGCCAGCAGCCCCGCCCTCTCTGGGGCCAACGTCCTGACTTTC | CASSPALSGANVLTF
TRBJ1-1 | TRBV7-9 | NA | medium-sized | TGTGCCAGCAGCCTATGGGGAATCAACACTGAAGCTTTCTTT | CASSLWGINTEAFF
TRBJ2-4 | TRBV27 | NA | NA | TGTGCCAGCAGTTTGAGGCTCTCCAAGGCCAAAAACATTCAGTACTTC | CASSLRLSKAKNIQYF
TRBJ2-1 | TRBV6-1 | TRBD1 | NA | TGTGCCAGCAGTGGCCCAGGGGGCAATGAGCAGTTCTTC | CASSGPGGNEQFF
TRBJ2-7 | TRBV7-2 | TRBD1 | few | TGTGCCAGCAGCTCGACAGGGTACGAGCAGTACTTC | CASSSTGYEQYF
TRBJ2-3 | TRBV5-1 | NA | NA | TGCGCCAGCAGCTTGAGTAGCACAGATACGCAGTATTTT | CASSLSSTDTQYF
TRBJ1-3 | TRBV6-6 | TRBD1 | medium-sized | TGTGCCAGCAGTTACTCCGGGACAGGGGGCGCGAATGGAAACACCATATATTTT | CASSYSGTGGANGNTIYF
TRBJ1-1 | TRBV6-1 | NA | many | TGTGCCAGCAGTAAATCCGTCTTTTCGTCCACTGAAGCTTTCTTT | CASSKSVFSSTEAFF